This is a list of T cell receptor beta chains from one sample in a study of human T cells and chemical hapten exposure. TCRdb fed the RACE reads into MiXCR, producing one record per CDR3 protein. Found here are over 55,000 distinct CDR3 sequences, more than 8% of them singletons; the top ten hold 9.6%. The sample consisted of whole blood, taken in connection with sensitization to the hapten diphenylcyclopropenone (DPC). The receptors come from a man aged 40-49 years with alopecia areata. Some clones in this sample may be carry-over from other donors' samples. CDR3s include the opening cysteine and the closing phenylalanine or tryptophan. The D gene is left open where the match is weak. The listing skips clone size in some rows; elsewhere it reads once, few, many or a size class.

clone_size,j_call,v_call,d_call,cdr3_aa,cdr3_nt
few,TRBJ2-6,TRBV7-9,TRBD2,CASSPGTSGRSGANVLTF,TGTGCCAGCAGCCCGGGGACTAGCGGGAGGTCTGGGGCCAACGTCCTGACTTTC
-,TRBJ2-1,TRBV20-1,TRBD2,CSALGTSGKISYNEQFF,TGCAGTGCTCTTGGGACTAGCGGGAAGATTTCCTACAATGAGCAGTTCTTC
many,TRBJ2-1,TRBV27,-,CASSIRWNEQFF,TGTGCCAGCAGTATCCGATGGAATGAGCAGTTCTTC
few,TRBJ2-3,TRBV6-1,-,CASSEGGSGADTQYF,TGTGCCAGCAGTGAAGGGGGTTCCGGTGCAGATACGCAGTATTTT
few,TRBJ2-3,TRBV28,-,CASNLGLGDTQYF,TGTGCCAGCAATTTAGGGTTGGGAGATACGCAGTATTTT
-,TRBJ2-1,TRBV4-3,-,CASSYTRDFRVDEQFF,TGCGCCAGCAGCTACACTCGGGACTTCCGGGTCGATGAGCAGTTCTTC
-,TRBJ2-1,TRBV6-2/TRBV6-3,-,CASSYSLPSSYNEQFF,TGTGCCAGCAGTTACTCATTGCCGAGCTCCTACAATGAGCAGTTCTTC
many,TRBJ1-6,TRBV18,TRBD1,CASSRDRENSPLHF,TGTGCCAGCTCGCGGGACAGGGAAAATTCACCCCTCCACTTT
many,TRBJ2-5,TRBV7-9,-,CASSSDLTVNQETQYF,TGTGCCAGCAGCTCAGACCTAACAGTAAACCAAGAGACCCAGTACTTC
-,TRBJ2-1,TRBV4-1,-,CASSQDDDEQFF,TGCGCCAGCAGCCAAGATGACGATGAGCAGTTCTTC
few,TRBJ1-1,TRBV18,-,CASSPGRAEAFF,TGTGCCAGCTCACCGGGGAGGGCTGAAGCTTTCTTT
-,TRBJ1-6,TRBV28,-,CASSFRGNSPLHF,TGTGCCAGCAGTTTTCGGGGGAATTCACCCCTCCACTTT
few,TRBJ2-7,TRBV4-2,-,CASSLTNLGRAYEQYF,TGTGCCAGCAGCCTTACGAACCTTGGCCGAGCCTACGAGCAGTACTTC
many,TRBJ2-7,TRBV11-1,-,CASSRRQGGHEQYF,TGTGCCAGCAGCAGACGACAGGGAGGGCACGAGCAGTACTTC
-,TRBJ1-4,TRBV3-1,-,CASSRGRPGNEKLFF,TGTGCCAGCAGCCGGGGACGGCCGGGTAATGAAAAACTGTTTTTT
many,TRBJ2-7,TRBV28,-,CASSLSEGSEQYF,TGTGCCAGCAGTTTATCGGAGGGGTCCGAGCAGTACTTC
many,TRBJ2-7,TRBV9,-,CASSVGQTYYYEQYF,TGTGCCAGCAGCGTAGGTCAGACTTACTACTACGAGCAGTACTTC
few,TRBJ1-5,TRBV3-1,-,CASSQWGQWQPQHF,TGTGCCAGCAGCCAATGGGGCCAATGGCAGCCCCAGCATTTT
-,TRBJ2-1,TRBV11-3,TRBD2,CAMQPGLAENEQFF,TGTGCCATGCAACCGGGACTAGCGGAAAATGAGCAGTTCTTC
medium-sized,TRBJ2-1,TRBV14,-,CASSPFMLSYNEQFF,TGTGCCAGCAGCCCTTTTATGTTGTCCTACAATGAGCAGTTCTTC
many,TRBJ1-4,TRBV4-1,TRBD1,CASSLTGGEEKLFF,TGCGCCAGCAGCCTTACAGGGGGCGAAGAAAAACTGTTTTTT
-,TRBJ2-4,TRBV6-6,TRBD2,CASSYRARGRANIQYF,TGTGCCAGCAGTTACAGGGCTCGCGGGAGGGCGAACATTCAGTACTTC
few,TRBJ2-1,TRBV20-1,-,CSARGANYNEQFF,TGCAGTGCTAGAGGGGCGAACTACAATGAGCAGTTCTTC
many,TRBJ2-5,TRBV12-3/TRBV12-4,TRBD2,CASSLLRLAHQETQYF,TGTGCCAGCAGTTTATTAAGACTAGCCCACCAAGAGACCCAGTACTTC
few,TRBJ2-7,TRBV28,-,CASGGRGRWEQYF,TGTGCCAGTGGAGGGAGGGGGCGCTGGGAGCAGTACTTC
many,TRBJ2-2,TRBV7-9,-,CASAGWAPDTGELFF,TGTGCCAGCGCGGGCTGGGCTCCGGACACCGGGGAGCTGTTTTTT
few,TRBJ1-1,TRBV6-2/TRBV6-3,-,CVSRDRAAMNTEAFF,TGTGTCAGCAGAGATAGGGCAGCTATGAACACTGAAGCTTTCTTT
many,TRBJ1-1,TRBV24-1,-,CATRGGQGTEAFF,TGTGCCACCAGGGGAGGGCAGGGCACTGAAGCTTTCTTT
-,TRBJ1-1,TRBV6-5,-,CASSHGETEAFF,TGTGCCAGCAGCCACGGGGAGACTGAAGCTTTCTTT
-,TRBJ2-1,TRBV5-1,TRBD2,CASSSGLAGVLNEQFF,TGCGCCAGCAGCTCGGGACTAGCGGGAGTTTTGAATGAGCAGTTCTTC
many,TRBJ2-3,TRBV20-1,TRBD2,CSATPGTSGTDTQYF,TGCAGTGCAACTCCCGGGACTAGCGGCACAGATACGCAGTATTTT
few,TRBJ2-7,TRBV20-1,-,CSASGSGGAYEQYF,TGCAGTGCTAGTGGTAGCGGAGGGGCCTACGAGCAGTACTTC
-,TRBJ2-2,TRBV7-8,TRBD2,CASSLEAGPLDGELFF,TGTGCCAGCAGCTTAGAAGCGGGGCCTCTGGACGGGGAGCTGTTTTTT
-,TRBJ2-1,TRBV7-3,TRBD1,CASSADRGLINEQFF,TGTGCCAGCAGCGCGGACAGGGGGCTCATCAATGAGCAGTTCTTC
-,TRBJ2-7,TRBV6-2/TRBV6-3,-,CASGGQGNEQYF,TGTGCCAGCGGAGGGCAGGGGAACGAGCAGTACTTC
many,TRBJ2-1,TRBV3-1,TRBD2,CASCWEGYNEQFF,TGTGCCAGCTGTTGGGAGGGCTACAATGAGCAGTTCTTC
once,TRBJ1-2,TRBV28,TRBD1,CASKRTGFFGYTF,TGTGCCAGCAAACGGACAGGGTTTTTCGGCTACACCTTC
few,TRBJ2-3,TRBV7-8,TRBD1,CASSLRTGGEVDTQYF,TGTGCCAGCAGCTTACGGACAGGGGGAGAGGTAGATACGCAGTATTTT
many,TRBJ2-2,TRBV7-6,TRBD1,CASSRTGGVGTGELFF,TGTGCCAGCAGCCGAACAGGGGGCGTCGGCACCGGGGAGCTGTTTTTT
many,TRBJ2-1,TRBV7-8,-,CASSPGHPSNEQFF,TGTGCCAGCAGCCCCGGGCACCCGTCTAATGAGCAGTTCTTC
-,TRBJ2-3,TRBV5-1,TRBD2,CASSYSGRTDTQYF,TGCGCCAGCAGCTATAGCGGGAGGACAGATACGCAGTATTTT
many,TRBJ2-1,TRBV20-1,-,CSAGAGGSYNEQFF,TGCAGTGCCGGGGCTGGGGGCTCCTACAATGAGCAGTTCTTC
-,TRBJ2-2,TRBV20-1,TRBD1,CSATDGQGAGELFF,TGCAGTGCTACGGACGGGCAGGGGGCCGGGGAGCTGTTTTTT
few,TRBJ2-3,TRBV29-1,-,CSVTQDSTDTQYF,TGCAGCGTTACTCAGGATAGCACAGATACGCAGTATTTT
few,TRBJ2-1,TRBV20-1,-,CSARDPGNSYNEQFF,TGCAGTGCTAGAGATCCCGGCAACTCCTACAATGAGCAGTTCTTC
many,TRBJ1-2,TRBV12-3/TRBV12-4,-,CASSPIRALSYGYTF,TGTGCCAGCAGCCCTATAAGGGCCCTCTCCTATGGCTACACCTTC
many,TRBJ2-7,TRBV6-6,TRBD1,CASRGQFSYEQYF,TGTGCCAGCAGGGGACAGTTCTCCTACGAGCAGTACTTC
-,TRBJ2-5,TRBV9,-,CASSVGSGPQETQYF,TGTGCCAGCAGCGTAGGTTCGGGCCCCCAAGAGACCCAGTACTTC
many,TRBJ2-7,TRBV14,TRBD2,CASSHLAGGAYEQYF,TGTGCCAGCAGCCATCTAGCGGGAGGGGCCTACGAGCAGTACTTC
few,TRBJ1-1,TRBV2,TRBD1,CASSTGTDRVAFF,TGTGCCAGCAGCACCGGGACAGATAGAGTGGCTTTCTTT
few,TRBJ2-7,TRBV6-2/TRBV6-3,TRBD1,CASSYDRDYEQYF,TGTGCCAGCAGTTACGACAGGGACTACGAGCAGTACTTC